The 23 T cell receptor beta chains presented below share a single source sample, sequenced in a study of identical twins. Via MiXCR, TCRdb re-called the 5' RACE reads, giving one row per CDR3 protein. The sample consists of fewer than 900,000 distinct CDR3 sequences, 21% of them appearing once. The sample also formed part of further work on T cells expressing NK-cell markers.

Sequences were obtained from PBMCs. The receptors here all came from a woman aged 18-29 years in good health.

As DNA, the CDR3 is TGTGCCAGCAGCACTATCGGGATTCAAGGCACAGATACGCAGTATTTT. Encoded protein: CASSTIGIQGTDTQYF. The genes are TRBV7-2 and TRBJ2-3, with a weak D call TRBD2 (5 bases). Germline values: CDR1 SGHTA, CDR2 FQGNSA. The CDR3 has 16 amino acids. V gave up 5 bases and J gave up 1 base, with 16 bases separating them.

The CDR3 protein is CASSVDGVGGSPLHF. CDR3 DNA sequence: TGTGCCAGCAGCGTAGACGGGGTCGGCGGTTCACCCCTCCACTTT. V usage is TRBV9 and J usage is TRBJ1-6; D is unresolved. This CDR3 is built from 15 residues. V was cut by 0 bases and J by 9 bases, with 13 bases left in between. The V gene's germline CDR1 is SGDLS and CDR2 YYNGEE.

The V call is TRBV7-3, the J call TRBJ2-2, with 8 bases matching TRBD1. The CDR3 covers 15 residues. Looked up from germline, CDR1 is SGHTA and CDR2 is FQGTGA. Unmatched junction bases numbered 2, after V lost 5 bases and J lost 0 bases. The CDR3 DNA sequence: TGTGCCAGCAGCCACAGGGGGGCGAACACCGGGGAGCTGTTTTTT. It encodes CASSHRGANTGELFF.

The chain uses TRBV5-6 and TRBJ2-1, with 7 nucleotides matching TRBD1. Germline V gives CDR1 SGHDT, CDR2 YYEEEE. V trimming: 3 bases; J trimming: 2 bases; junction bases outside the gene matches: 8. CDR3 length: 16 residues. The CDR3 DNA reads as TGTGCCAGCAGCTCGGGCACAGGGGAAGCCTACAATGAGCAGTTCTTC. The encoded protein is CASSSGTGEAYNEQFF.

This clonotype was recorded a few times. The genes are TRBV5-1 and TRBJ2-5, with no clear D. The CDR3 is 15 residues long. V lost 0 bases and J lost 0, with 9 bases in between. Germline lookup yields CDR1 SGHRS and CDR2 YFSETQ. CDR3 DNA sequence: TGCGCCAGCAGCTTGGGTCTTAAGTACCAAGAGACCCAGTACTTC. Its translation: CASSLGLKYQETQYF. Full variable domain (remainder filled in from reference TRBV5-1 and TRBJ2-5): KAGVTQTPRYLIKTRGQQVTLSCSPISGHRSVSWYQQTPGQGLQFLFEYFSETQRNKGNFPGRFSGRQFSNSRSEMNVSTLELGDSALYLCASSLGLKYQETQYFGPGTRLLVL.

This clonotype was observed a handful of times. The chain has TRBV6-5 and TRBJ1-2; no definite D call. Trimming stripped 8 bases from V and 2 bases from J, with 9 bases between. Germline V gene lookup returns CDR1 MNHEY and CDR2 SVGAGI. The CDR3 length is 12 residues. The CDR3 sequence is CASSSENYGYTF. DNA for the CDR3: TGTGCCAGCTCAAGTGAGAACTATGGCTACACCTTC.

The chain recombines TRBV5-1 with TRBJ2-7; D not resolved. Trimming removed 3 bases from V and 6 bases from J, with 10 bases in between. The CDR3 extends over 12 amino acids. Germline assignment: CDR1 SGHRS and CDR2 YFSETQ. The CDR3 nucleotides are TGCGCCAGCAGCTATTCGGCTGGCGAGCAGTACTTC. Protein product: CASSYSAGEQYF.

The table lists this clonotype with a few counts. J is TRBJ2-1 and V is TRBV20-1; 10 bases match TRBD1. The V segment lost 5 bases and the J segment 7 bases; nucleotides outside the gene matches: 8. The CDR3 runs to 14 residues. Per the germline V gene, CDR1 is DFQATT and CDR2 is SNEGSKA (reference sequence). DNA for the CDR3: TGCAGTGCTCTAATCCGGGACAGGGGTAATGAGCAGTTCTTC. Translation: CSALIRDRGNEQFF.

This clonotype was observed many times. The V call is TRBV10-2, the J call TRBJ1-3; unclear D gene. Germline CDR1 WSHSY, CDR2 SAAADI. This CDR3 comprises 16 residues. The V gene lost 4 bases and the J gene lost 0 bases, with 13 bases spanning the gap. CDR3 amino acids: CASSGWTDNSGNTIYF. CDR3 coding DNA: TGCGCCAGCAGTGGGTGGACCGACAACTCTGGAAACACCATATATTTT.

This clonotype was seen a handful of times. The chain couples TRBV6-5 to TRBJ1-1; TRBD1 might be the D (5 bases). Trimming pared 2 bases from V and 1 base from J, leaving 17 bases between. CDR3 length: 17 amino acids. Germline CDR1 reads MNHEY; CDR2 reads SVGAGI. The CDR3, as DNA: TGTGCCAGCAGTTACCCTCAGGGCATCTCGACGAACACTGAAGCTTTCTTT. Its protein product is CASSYPQGISTNTEAFF.

The table lists this clonotype with a few counts. The chain uses TRBV5-1 and TRBJ2-5; TRBD1 matches at 7 bases. Germline values: CDR1 SGHRS, CDR2 YFSETQ. With V trimmed by 2 bases and J by 4 bases, 5 bases remained unmatched. The CDR3 length is 14 residues. Here the CDR3 DNA reads TGCGCCAGCAGCTTCACACAGGGGATAGAGACCCAGTACTTC. Translated: CASSFTQGIETQYF.

Only a few counts were recorded for this clonotype. This chain connects TRBV10-3 to TRBJ2-3; D gene unclear. Germline assignment: CDR1 ENHRY and CDR2 SYGVKD. V shed 4 bases and J shed 6 bases, with 8 bases lying between them. The CDR3 spans 12 residues. The CDR3 DNA is TGTGCCATCAGTGGAGTTCCGGATACGCAGTATTTT. It codes for CAISGVPDTQYF.

The rearrangement uses TRBV7-9 and TRBJ2-1, with D maybe TRBD2 (7 bases). This CDR3 spans 11 amino acids. Per the germline V gene, CDR1 is SEHNR and CDR2 is FQNEAQ (reference sequence). The CDR3 sequence is CGGGTYNEQFF. CDR3 nucleotides: TGTGGGGGGGGCACCTACAATGAGCAGTTCTTC.

This clonotype came up a few times. The chain combines TRBV15 with TRBJ2-7; the D is unclear. This CDR3 is 14 amino acids long. Trimming took off 1 base at V and 0 bases at J, with 7 bases between the two ends. Per germline, CDR1 LNHNV and CDR2 YYDKDF (reference sequence). The CDR3 protein is CATSRASLSYEQYF. As DNA, the CDR3 is TGTGCCACCAGCAGAGCCAGCCTCTCCTACGAGCAGTACTTC.

V and J are TRBV6-2 or TRBV6-3 and TRBJ2-7; D is uncertain. Germline CDR1 reads MNHEY; CDR2 reads SVGEGT. The CDR3 sequence is 13 residues long. V dropped 6 bases and J dropped 2 bases, with 11 bases sitting between them. The CDR3 here is CASSIGRAYEQYF. Written as DNA, the CDR3 is TGTGCCAGCAGCATCGGCCGAGCCTACGAGCAGTACTTC.

This clonotype showed up just a few times. The chain recombines TRBV12-3 or TRBV12-4 with TRBJ2-1; 11 bases are shared with TRBD2. The CDR3 has 16 amino acids. Trimming cost V 0 bases and J 7 bases; bases outside gene matches: 5. The CDR3 sequence: CASSLARLAGSNEQFF. CDR3 sequence (DNA): TGTGCCAGCAGTTTAGCCCGACTAGCGGGATCGAATGAGCAGTTCTTC.

This clonotype was detected a few times. The chain is built from TRBV12-3 or TRBV12-4 and TRBJ2-5, with a weak D call TRBD1 (7 bases). The CDR3 sequence is 16 residues long. Trimming shortened V by 2 bases and J by 1 base, and 14 bases separated the two germline ends. CDR3 bases: TGTGCCAGCAGTTTAAGGTGGGGGGACAGCCAAGAGACCCAGTACTTC. This translates into CASSLRWGDSQETQYF.

V is TRBV25-1 and J is TRBJ2-2, with 11 bases aligning to TRBD2. CDR1 is MGHDK, CDR2 SYGVNS, per germline. V lost 3 bases to trimming and J lost 4 bases; unmatched junction nucleotides: 10. CDR3 length: 18 amino acids. CDR3 DNA sequence: TGTGCCAGCAGTGATCCACTAGCGGGAGAAGTTGGCACCGGGGAGCTGTTTTTT. The encoded protein is CASSDPLAGEVGTGELFF.

This clonotype came up once. This chain connects TRBV5-1 to TRBJ2-3; possible D gene TRBD1, 6 bases. Trimming took 6 bases from V and 2 from J, leaving 19 bases between them. CDR3 length equals 16 residues. Germline CDR1 reads SGHRS; CDR2 reads YFSETQ. The CDR3 nucleotides are TGCGCCAGCAACCCGTCAAGGGGGTTGTCCACAGATACGCAGTATTTT. This sequence encodes CASNPSRGLSTDTQYF. The whole variable domain, filled in from reference TRBV5-1 and TRBJ2-3, reads KAGVTQTPRYLIKTRGQQVTLSCSPISGHRSVSWYQQTPGQGLQFLFEYFSETQRNKGNFPGRFSGRQFSNSRSEMNVSTLELGDSALYLCASNPSRGLSTDTQYFGPGTRLTVL.

The V and J genes are TRBV20-1 and TRBJ1-1; perhaps TRBD1 as D (6 bases). Trimming shortened V by 2 bases and J by 6 bases, and 13 bases separated the two germline ends. Per the germline V gene, CDR1 is DFQATT and CDR2 is SNEGSKA (reference sequence). The CDR3 runs 13 residues. The CDR3 nucleotides are TGCAGTGCTAGAATAGGTGGACAGCCTGAAGCTTTCTTT. This codes for CSARIGGQPEAFF.

The rearrangement links TRBV5-1 to TRBJ2-7, with 11 nucleotides matching TRBD2. Germline trimming cut 4 bases from V and 11 bases from J; bases unmatched to any gene: 11. CDR3 length: 14 residues. CDR1 is SGHRS, CDR2 YFSETQ, per germline. CDR3 protein: CASSPTSGVPGEYF. The CDR3 DNA reads as TGCGCCAGCAGCCCGACTAGCGGGGTACCCGGGGAGTACTTC.

This chain links TRBV20-1 with TRBJ2-4; 7 nucleotides match TRBD2. Unmatched junction bases numbered 6, after V lost 0 bases and J lost 7 bases. The CDR3 is 14 amino acids. Germline V gene data show CDR1 as DFQATT and CDR2 as SNEGSKA (reference sequence). CDR3 nucleotides: TGCAGTGCTAGAGATCGTGGACTAGAGAACATTCAGTACTTC. Its translation is CSARDRGLENIQYF.

This chain links TRBV12-3 or TRBV12-4 with TRBJ2-7; no clear D. V dropped 5 bases and J dropped 5 bases, with 10 bases sitting between them. The CDR3 runs to 12 residues. The CDR3 spells CASSPLRNEQYF. The CDR3 bases are TGTGCCAGCAGTCCACTTAGGAACGAGCAGTACTTC.